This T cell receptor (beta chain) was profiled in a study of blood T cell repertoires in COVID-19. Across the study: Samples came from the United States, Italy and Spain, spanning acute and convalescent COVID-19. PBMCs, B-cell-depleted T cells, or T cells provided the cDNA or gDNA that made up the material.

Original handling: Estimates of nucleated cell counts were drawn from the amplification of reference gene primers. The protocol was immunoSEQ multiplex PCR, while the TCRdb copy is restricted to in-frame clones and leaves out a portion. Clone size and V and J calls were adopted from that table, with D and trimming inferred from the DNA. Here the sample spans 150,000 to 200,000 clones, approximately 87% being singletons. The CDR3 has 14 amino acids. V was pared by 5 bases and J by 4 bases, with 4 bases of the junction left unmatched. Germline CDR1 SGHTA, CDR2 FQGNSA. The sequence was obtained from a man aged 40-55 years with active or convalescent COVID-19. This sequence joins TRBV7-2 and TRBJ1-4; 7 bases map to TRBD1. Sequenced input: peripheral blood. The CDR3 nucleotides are TGTGCCAGCAGCCCGGACAGGTATAATGAAAAACTGTTTTTT. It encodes CASSPDRYNEKLFF. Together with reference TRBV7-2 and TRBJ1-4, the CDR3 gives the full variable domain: GAGVSQSPSNKVTEKGKDVELRCDPISGHTALYWYRQSLGQGLEFLIYFQGNSAPDKSGLPSDRFSAERTGGSVSTLTIQRTQQEDSAVYLCASSPDRYNEKLFFGSGTQLSVL.